This TCR beta chain appears in the sequencing data of a study of blood T cell repertoires in COVID-19. Libraries were prepared by immunoSEQ multiplex PCR; TCRdb keeps only in-frame clonotypes and omits some of them. The sample carries around 380,000 clones, roughly 86% recorded once. The V end was cut by 3 bases, the J end by 2 bases, with 11 bases between. The V gene's germline CDR1 is SGHRS and CDR2 YFSETQ. The CDR3 has 14 amino acids. This TCR came from a man aged 30-40 years who had recovered from COVID-19. Source material: PBMCs or T cells enriched from blood (not recorded which). The rearrangement uses TRBV5-1 and TRBJ1-1; no firm D call. The CDR3: CASSWAEGNTEAFF. For the CDR3, the DNA is TGCGCCAGCAGCTGGGCTGAGGGAAACACTGAAGCTTTCTTT. Full variable domain (rest looked up from reference TRBV5-1 and TRBJ1-1): KAGVTQTPRYLIKTRGQQVTLSCSPISGHRSVSWYQQTPGQGLQFLFEYFSETQRNKGNFPGRFSGRQFSNSRSEMNVSTLELGDSALYLCASSWAEGNTEAFFGQGTRLTVV.